A selection of T cell receptor beta chains follows, all from one sample in a study of blood T cell repertoires in COVID-19. Data came from immunoSEQ multiplex PCR; TCRdb stores just in-frame clones and leaves some out. Counted here are around 94,000 clones, around 90% occurring once; the ten biggest clones make up 4% to 5.5%. Sequenced material: peripheral blood. The receptors derive from a woman aged 50 to 65 with COVID-19, enrolled during active disease. The CDR3 runs from the conserved cysteine through the conserved F or W. Fields, in order: J gene, clone size, CDR3 length, D gene, V gene, CDR3 protein, CDR3 DNA. A D gene is named only where the DNA matches it firmly. Rows may omit the clone size; those that give it use once, few, many or a size class.

j_gene: TRBJ1-2; abundance: .; len: 12; d_gene: .; v_gene: TRBV5-4; CDR3aa: CASSRRDGGYTF; CDR3nt: TGTGCCAGCAGCCGGAGGGACGGGGGCTACACCTTC
j_gene: TRBJ2-1; abundance: once; len: 14; d_gene: TRBD1; v_gene: TRBV24-1; CDR3aa: CATSDRQGLGEQFF; CDR3nt: TGTGCCACCAGTGACCGACAGGGATTGGGTGAGCAGTTCTTC
j_gene: TRBJ1-1; abundance: .; len: 14; d_gene: TRBD1; v_gene: TRBV7-9; CDR3aa: CASSLGQVNTEAFF; CDR3nt: TGTGCCAGCAGCCTGGGACAGGTCAACACTGAAGCTTTCTTT
j_gene: TRBJ2-5; abundance: .; len: 14; d_gene: .; v_gene: TRBV28; CDR3aa: CASSGTPPQETQYF; CDR3nt: TGTGCCAGCAGTGGGACACCACCCCAAGAGACCCAGTACTTC
j_gene: TRBJ1-2; abundance: .; len: 18; d_gene: .; v_gene: TRBV3-1/TRBV3-2; CDR3aa: CASSLMAGGGVESHGYTF; CDR3nt: TGTGCCAGCAGCCTCATGGCCGGAGGGGGGGTCGAGTCTCATGGCTACACCTTC
j_gene: TRBJ2-1; abundance: .; len: 18; d_gene: TRBD1; v_gene: TRBV10-3; CDR3aa: CAISEGPGQGALYNEQFF; CDR3nt: TGTGCCATCAGTGAAGGCCCGGGACAGGGGGCGCTTTACAATGAGCAGTTCTTC
j_gene: TRBJ2-7; abundance: .; len: 13; d_gene: TRBD1; v_gene: TRBV19; CDR3aa: CASTGQERNEQYF; CDR3nt: TGTGCCAGTACGGGACAGGAAAGGAACGAGCAGTACTTC
j_gene: TRBJ2-2; abundance: .; len: 14; d_gene: .; v_gene: TRBV7-9; CDR3aa: CASSLQGYTGELFF; CDR3nt: TGTGCCAGCAGCTTACAGGGTTACACCGGGGAGCTGTTTTTT
j_gene: TRBJ2-7; abundance: .; len: 15; d_gene: TRBD1; v_gene: TRBV30; CDR3aa: CAWSVDRGEAYEQYF; CDR3nt: TGTGCCTGGAGTGTAGACAGGGGGGAGGCCTACGAGCAGTACTTC
j_gene: TRBJ1-1; abundance: .; len: 13; d_gene: .; v_gene: TRBV2; CDR3aa: CASSIFGGTEAFF; CDR3nt: TGTGCCAGCAGCATCTTCGGGGGCACTGAAGCTTTCTTT
j_gene: TRBJ2-7; abundance: .; len: 14; d_gene: .; v_gene: TRBV6-5; CDR3aa: CASRIQGSAYEQYF; CDR3nt: TGTGCCAGCAGAATACAGGGTTCGGCCTACGAGCAGTACTTC
j_gene: TRBJ2-1; abundance: few; len: 16; d_gene: TRBD2; v_gene: TRBV3-1/TRBV3-2; CDR3aa: CASSQTGLAGANEQFF; CDR3nt: TGTGCCAGCAGCCAAACGGGACTAGCGGGGGCGAATGAGCAGTTCTTC
j_gene: TRBJ2-1; abundance: .; len: 15; d_gene: TRBD2; v_gene: TRBV10-1; CDR3aa: CASSPGTSGANEQFF; CDR3nt: TGCGCCAGCAGCCCCGGGACTAGCGGGGCCAATGAGCAGTTCTTC
j_gene: TRBJ2-1; abundance: .; len: 14; d_gene: TRBD2; v_gene: TRBV27; CDR3aa: CASRARGGHNEQFF; CDR3nt: TGTGCCAGCAGGGCACGGGGGGGCCACAATGAGCAGTTCTTC
j_gene: TRBJ2-7; abundance: .; len: 11; d_gene: TRBD1; v_gene: TRBV29-1; CDR3aa: CSAWTGGEQYF; CDR3nt: TGCAGCGCCTGGACAGGGGGCGAGCAGTACTTC
j_gene: TRBJ1-5; abundance: .; len: 14; d_gene: TRBD1; v_gene: TRBV28; CDR3aa: CASSLGTVLQPQHF; CDR3nt: TGTGCCAGCAGTTTGGGGACAGTACTTCAGCCCCAGCATTTT
j_gene: TRBJ1-3; abundance: .; len: 15; d_gene: TRBD1; v_gene: TRBV6-1; CDR3aa: CASSDRGFSGNTIYF; CDR3nt: TGTGCCAGCAGTGACAGGGGGTTCTCTGGAAACACCATATATTTT
j_gene: TRBJ2-7; abundance: .; len: 12; d_gene: .; v_gene: TRBV7-2; CDR3aa: CASSYSTYEQYF; CDR3nt: TGTGCCAGCAGCTACTCCACCTACGAGCAGTACTTC
j_gene: TRBJ2-7; abundance: .; len: 17; d_gene: .; v_gene: TRBV1; CDR3aa: CTSSKETSGDLSYEQYF; CDR3nt: TGCACCAGCAGCAAAGAGACTAGCGGGGACCTCTCCTACGAGCAGTACTTC
j_gene: TRBJ1-5; abundance: .; len: 13; d_gene: .; v_gene: TRBV29-1; CDR3aa: CSVGAGLYQPQHF; CDR3nt: TGCAGCGTTGGTGCAGGGCTTTATCAGCCCCAGCATTTT
j_gene: TRBJ2-7; abundance: .; len: 15; d_gene: TRBD2; v_gene: TRBV11-3; CDR3aa: CASSQGLAGGYEQYF; CDR3nt: TGTGCCAGCAGCCAAGGACTAGCGGGGGGTTACGAGCAGTACTTC
j_gene: TRBJ2-2; abundance: few; len: 15; d_gene: TRBD2; v_gene: TRBV11-2; CDR3aa: CASSSLRGENGELFF; CDR3nt: TGTGCCAGCAGCTCTCTCCGGGGGGAGAACGGGGAGCTGTTTTTT
j_gene: TRBJ1-6; abundance: .; len: 14; d_gene: TRBD1; v_gene: TRBV6-2/TRBV6-3; CDR3aa: CASSWGQDNSPLHF; CDR3nt: TGTGCCAGCAGTTGGGGACAGGATAATTCACCCCTCCACTTT
j_gene: TRBJ2-4; abundance: .; len: 17; d_gene: TRBD1; v_gene: TRBV6-1; CDR3aa: CASSERDSILAKNIQYF; CDR3nt: TGTGCCAGCAGTGAAAGGGACAGTATCTTAGCCAAAAACATTCAGTACTTC
j_gene: TRBJ2-7; abundance: .; len: 15; d_gene: TRBD1; v_gene: TRBV7-2; CDR3aa: CASSPMLTGNYEQYF; CDR3nt: TGTGCCAGCAGCCCAATGCTGACAGGGAACTACGAGCAGTACTTC
j_gene: TRBJ2-3; abundance: few; len: 12; d_gene: .; v_gene: TRBV18; CDR3aa: CASSQSLDTQYF; CDR3nt: TGTGCCAGCTCACAATCCCTGGATACGCAGTATTTT
j_gene: TRBJ1-4; abundance: .; len: 16; d_gene: .; v_gene: TRBV5-8; CDR3aa: CASSLSRGIENEKLFF; CDR3nt: TGTGCCAGCAGCTTGAGTCGGGGGATTGAAAATGAAAAACTGTTTTTT
j_gene: TRBJ2-7; abundance: .; len: 16; d_gene: TRBD1; v_gene: TRBV9; CDR3aa: CASSVGVGQGAKEQYF; CDR3nt: TGTGCCAGCAGCGTAGGTGTGGGACAGGGGGCTAAAGAGCAGTACTTC
j_gene: TRBJ1-5; abundance: .; len: 14; d_gene: .; v_gene: TRBV7-6; CDR3aa: CASSLIEGNQPQHF; CDR3nt: TGTGCCAGCAGCTTAATAGAGGGAAATCAGCCCCAGCATTTT
j_gene: TRBJ2-7; abundance: .; len: 15; d_gene: TRBD2; v_gene: TRBV7-6; CDR3aa: CASSAGLAVAYEQYF; CDR3nt: TGTGCCAGCAGCGCGGGACTAGCGGTGGCCTACGAGCAGTACTTC
j_gene: TRBJ2-7; abundance: .; len: 14; d_gene: .; v_gene: TRBV3-1/TRBV3-2; CDR3aa: CASSQDTTLYEQYF; CDR3nt: TGTGCCAGCAGCCAGGATACTACCCTCTACGAGCAGTACTTC
j_gene: TRBJ1-4; abundance: .; len: 15; d_gene: TRBD1; v_gene: TRBV15; CDR3aa: CATSRTGGTNEKLFF; CDR3nt: TGTGCCACCAGTAGAACAGGGGGCACTAATGAAAAACTGTTTTTT
j_gene: TRBJ1-5; abundance: .; len: 17; d_gene: .; v_gene: TRBV6-2/TRBV6-3; CDR3aa: CASSYSIRDNGNQPQHF; CDR3nt: TGTGCCAGCAGTTACTCGATTAGGGACAATGGCAATCAGCCCCAGCATTTT
j_gene: TRBJ2-2; abundance: .; len: 15; d_gene: TRBD2; v_gene: TRBV3-1/TRBV3-2; CDR3aa: CASSQSGGGTGELFF; CDR3nt: TGTGCCAGCAGCCAAAGCGGGGGAGGTACCGGGGAGCTGTTTTTT
j_gene: TRBJ2-1; abundance: .; len: 17; d_gene: TRBD2; v_gene: TRBV4-1; CDR3aa: CASSQDLAGSSYNEQFF; CDR3nt: TGCGCCAGCAGCCAAGATCTAGCGGGAAGCTCCTACAATGAGCAGTTCTTC
j_gene: TRBJ1-2; abundance: .; len: 12; d_gene: .; v_gene: TRBV16; CDR3aa: CASSPQVKGYTF; CDR3nt: TGTGCCAGCAGCCCCCAGGTTAAGGGCTACACCTTC
j_gene: TRBJ2-7; abundance: few; len: 15; d_gene: TRBD2; v_gene: TRBV6-9; CDR3aa: CSHSKGTRAPSEQYF; CDR3nt: TGTTCTCATTCCAAGGGGACTAGGGCCCCGAGCGAGCAGTACTTC
j_gene: TRBJ2-2; abundance: .; len: 17; d_gene: .; v_gene: TRBV11-3; CDR3aa: CASSLGWGQPDTGELFF; CDR3nt: TGTGCCAGCAGCTTAGGATGGGGACAACCAGACACCGGGGAGCTGTTTTTT
j_gene: TRBJ2-2; abundance: .; len: 17; d_gene: TRBD1; v_gene: TRBV4-1; CDR3aa: CASSQVEGGQNTGELFF; CDR3nt: TGCGCCAGCAGCCAAGTCGAAGGGGGCCAGAACACCGGGGAGCTGTTTTTT
j_gene: TRBJ2-5; abundance: once; len: 14; d_gene: .; v_gene: TRBV15; CDR3aa: CATSRDEQGETQYF; CDR3nt: TGTGCCACCAGCAGAGATGAACAGGGAGAGACCCAGTACTTC
j_gene: TRBJ1-1; abundance: .; len: 14; d_gene: .; v_gene: TRBV9; CDR3aa: CASSVSGGGTEAFF; CDR3nt: TGTGCCAGCAGCGTCTCGGGGGGCGGAACTGAAGCTTTCTTT
j_gene: TRBJ2-7; abundance: .; len: 12; d_gene: .; v_gene: TRBV6-1; CDR3aa: CASSESRYEQYF; CDR3nt: TGTGCCAGCAGTGAAAGCCGATACGAGCAGTACTTC
j_gene: TRBJ2-3; abundance: .; len: 12; d_gene: TRBD1; v_gene: TRBV29-1; CDR3aa: CSDGQGAHTQYF; CDR3nt: TGCAGCGACGGACAGGGCGCGCATACGCAGTATTTT
j_gene: TRBJ1-5; abundance: .; len: 15; d_gene: .; v_gene: TRBV11-2; CDR3aa: CASSLVLVVDQPQHF; CDR3nt: TGTGCCAGCAGCTTAGTGTTGGTAGTTGATCAGCCCCAGCATTTT
j_gene: TRBJ2-5; abundance: .; len: 12; d_gene: .; v_gene: TRBV7-3; CDR3aa: CASSSEVGTQYF; CDR3nt: TGTGCCAGCAGCTCCGAGGTGGGGACCCAGTACTTC
j_gene: TRBJ2-2; abundance: .; len: 15; d_gene: .; v_gene: TRBV11-2; CDR3aa: CASSFSQGGTGELFF; CDR3nt: TGTGCCAGCAGCTTTTCACAGGGTGGGACCGGGGAGCTGTTTTTT
j_gene: TRBJ2-7; abundance: .; len: 15; d_gene: TRBD1; v_gene: TRBV4-1; CDR3aa: CASSQPRDRTYEQYF; CDR3nt: TGCGCCAGCAGCCAGCCACGGGACAGGACCTACGAGCAGTACTTC
j_gene: TRBJ2-3; abundance: .; len: 18; d_gene: TRBD2; v_gene: TRBV4-2; CDR3aa: CASSQEGLAGARTDTQYF; CDR3nt: TGTGCCAGCAGCCAGGAAGGACTAGCGGGGGCCCGCACAGATACGCAGTATTTT
j_gene: TRBJ2-3; abundance: .; len: 15; d_gene: TRBD2; v_gene: TRBV6-2/TRBV6-3; CDR3aa: CASSYGAGGTDTQYF; CDR3nt: TGTGCCAGCAGTTACGGGGCGGGGGGCACAGATACGCAGTATTTT
j_gene: TRBJ1-2; abundance: .; len: 13; d_gene: .; v_gene: TRBV7-2; CDR3aa: CASSRDIRYGYTF; CDR3nt: TGTGCCAGCAGCCGGGACATTCGGTATGGCTACACCTTC
j_gene: TRBJ2-7; abundance: few; len: 13; d_gene: TRBD1; v_gene: TRBV10-3; CDR3aa: CASSGQGAYGQYF; CDR3nt: TGTGCCAGTTCGGGACAGGGGGCATACGGGCAGTACTTC
j_gene: TRBJ1-2; abundance: .; len: 14; d_gene: TRBD1; v_gene: TRBV6-1; CDR3aa: CASSEGRGVYGYTF; CDR3nt: TGTGCCAGCAGTGAAGGCAGGGGGGTCTATGGCTACACCTTC
j_gene: TRBJ1-1; abundance: .; len: 15; d_gene: TRBD1; v_gene: TRBV6-5; CDR3aa: CASRGQGLGRTEAFF; CDR3nt: TGTGCCAGCAGAGGACAGGGGCTGGGACGAACTGAAGCTTTCTTT
j_gene: TRBJ1-2; abundance: .; len: 12; d_gene: .; v_gene: TRBV24-1; CDR3aa: CATSGRGYGYTF; CDR3nt: TGTGCCACCAGTGGACGGGGGTATGGCTACACCTTC
j_gene: TRBJ2-1; abundance: .; len: 18; d_gene: TRBD2; v_gene: TRBV7-9; CDR3aa: CASSPSLVAGDPYNEQFF; CDR3nt: TGTGCCAGCAGCCCCTCCTTAGTGGCGGGGGATCCGTACAATGAGCAGTTCTTC